This T cell receptor beta chain is drawn from a study of shared clonotypes between healthy human individuals. CDR1 GTSNPN and CDR2 SVGIG come from the germline V gene (reference sequence). The CDR3 is made up of 13 amino acids. V lost 6 bases and J lost 2, with 14 bases in between. Method: immunoSEQ multiplex PCR; TCRdb's copy keeps in-frame clones and lacks some. Seen here are 400,000 to 550,000 clones, approximately 79% observed once, and the top ten hold approximately 12%. The rearrangement links TRBV30 to TRBJ2-7; D could derive from TRBD1 or TRBD2 (5 bases each). Sequencing input: PBMCs. The TCR was taken from a middle-aged woman in good health. Some clones in this sample may be carry-over from other donors' samples. The CDR3 sequence is CACHPTGPYEQYF. In nucleotides, the CDR3 is TGTGCCTGCCATCCGACGGGACCCTACGAGCAGTACTTC. Full variable domain (remainder filled in from reference TRBV30 and TRBJ2-7): SQTIHQWPATLVQPVGSPLSLECTVEGTSNPNLYWYRQAAGRGLQLLFYSVGIGQISSEVPQNLSASRPQDRQFILSSKKLLLSDSGFYLCACHPTGPYEQYFGPGTRLTVT.